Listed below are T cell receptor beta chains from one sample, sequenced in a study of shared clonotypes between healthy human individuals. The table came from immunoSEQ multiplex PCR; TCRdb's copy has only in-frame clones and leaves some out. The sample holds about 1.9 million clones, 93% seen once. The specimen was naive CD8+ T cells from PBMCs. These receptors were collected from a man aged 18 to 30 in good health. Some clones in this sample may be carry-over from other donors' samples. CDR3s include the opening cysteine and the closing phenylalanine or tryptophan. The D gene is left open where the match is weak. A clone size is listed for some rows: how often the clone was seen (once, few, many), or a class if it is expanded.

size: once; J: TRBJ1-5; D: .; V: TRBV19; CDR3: CASSIGPDIINQPQHF; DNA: TGTGCCAGTAGTATTGGGCCGGACATAATCAATCAGCCCCAGCATTTT
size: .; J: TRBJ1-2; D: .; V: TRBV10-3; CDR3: CAIRNHGSYGYTF; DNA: TGTGCCATCAGAAACCATGGTTCCTATGGCTACACCTTC
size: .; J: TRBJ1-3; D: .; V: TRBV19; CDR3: CASSEMTVSGNTIYF; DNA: TGTGCCAGTAGCGAGATGACAGTCTCTGGAAACACCATATATTTT
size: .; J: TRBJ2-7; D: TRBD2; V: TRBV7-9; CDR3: CASSYPRSGGSYEQYF; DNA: TGTGCCAGCAGCTACCCGAGAAGCGGGGGCTCCTACGAGCAGTACTTC
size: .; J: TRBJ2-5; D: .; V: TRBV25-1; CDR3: CASSALRGRRETQYF; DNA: TGTGCCAGCAGTGCTTTGAGGGGACGGAGGGAGACCCAGTACTTC
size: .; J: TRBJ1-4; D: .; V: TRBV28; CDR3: CASSLFSVNEKLFF; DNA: TGTGCCAGCAGTTTATTTTCGGTTAATGAAAAACTGTTTTTT
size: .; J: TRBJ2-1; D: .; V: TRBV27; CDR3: CASSLSTQWSSYNEQFF; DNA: TGTGCCAGCAGTTTATCGACTCAATGGAGCTCCTACAATGAGCAGTTCTTC
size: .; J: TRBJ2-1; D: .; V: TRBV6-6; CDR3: CASSPGRGQEQFF; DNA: TGTGCCAGCAGTCCCGGGCGGGGACAAGAGCAGTTCTTC
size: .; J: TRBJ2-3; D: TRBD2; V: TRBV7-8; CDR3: CASSSGTKRTDTQYF; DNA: TGTGCCAGCAGCTCGGGGACTAAACGCACAGATACGCAGTATTTT
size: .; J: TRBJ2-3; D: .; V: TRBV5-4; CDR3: CASSSPPGTQYF; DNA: TGTGCCAGCAGCTCCCCCCCCGGGACGCAGTATTTT
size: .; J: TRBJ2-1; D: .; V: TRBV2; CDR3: CASRGKGGSEQFF; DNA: TGTGCCAGCAGGGGGAAAGGGGGTAGCGAGCAGTTCTTC
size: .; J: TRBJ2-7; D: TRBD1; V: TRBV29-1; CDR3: CSVVDRGFGEQYF; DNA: TGCAGCGTTGTGGACAGGGGGTTTGGCGAGCAGTACTTC
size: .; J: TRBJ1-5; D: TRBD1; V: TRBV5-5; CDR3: CASSATGNNQPQHF; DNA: TGTGCCAGCAGCGCGACAGGGAACAATCAGCCCCAGCATTTT
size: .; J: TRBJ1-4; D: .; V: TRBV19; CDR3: CASSYFTPGNEKLFF; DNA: TGTGCCAGTAGTTATTTCACTCCCGGCAATGAAAAACTGTTTTTT
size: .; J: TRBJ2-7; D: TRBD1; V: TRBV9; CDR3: CASSARQGGPGEQYF; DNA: TGTGCCAGCAGCGCCCGACAGGGGGGACCGGGCGAGCAGTACTTC
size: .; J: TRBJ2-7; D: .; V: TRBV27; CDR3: CASSFRLPANTYEQYF; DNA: TGTGCCAGCAGTTTCCGCCTACCAGCTAACACCTACGAGCAGTACTTC
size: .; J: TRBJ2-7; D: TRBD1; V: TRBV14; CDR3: CASSQIPLQGLISYEQYF; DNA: TGTGCCAGCAGCCAAATACCTCTACAGGGGTTAATCTCCTACGAGCAGTACTTC
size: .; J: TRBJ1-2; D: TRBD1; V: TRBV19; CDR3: CASSPDREGSYGYTF; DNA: TGTGCCAGTAGTCCGGACAGGGAGGGGAGCTATGGCTACACCTTC
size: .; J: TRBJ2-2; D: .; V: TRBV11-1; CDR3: CASSPGTGELFF; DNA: TGTGCCAGCAGCCCGGGAACCGGGGAGCTGTTTTTT
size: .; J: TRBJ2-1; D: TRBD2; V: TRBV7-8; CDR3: CASSISGRFTYEQFF; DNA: TGTGCCAGCAGCATTAGCGGGAGGTTTACTTATGAGCAGTTCTTC
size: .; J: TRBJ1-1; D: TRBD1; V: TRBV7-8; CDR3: CASGSRDRVLVGTEAFF; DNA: TGTGCCAGCGGATCACGGGACAGGGTCTTAGTGGGTACTGAAGCTTTCTTT
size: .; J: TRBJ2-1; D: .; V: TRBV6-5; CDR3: CASSFPNRDEQFF; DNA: TGTGCCAGCAGTTTCCCAAACAGGGATGAGCAGTTCTTC
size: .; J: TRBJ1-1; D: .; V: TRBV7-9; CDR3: CASSLVSRNTEAFF; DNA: TGTGCCAGCAGCTTAGTAAGCCGGAACACTGAAGCTTTCTTT
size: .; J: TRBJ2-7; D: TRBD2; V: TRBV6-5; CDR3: CASSYRAGTSDYEQYF; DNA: TGTGCCAGCAGTTACCGGGCCGGGACTAGCGACTACGAGCAGTACTTC
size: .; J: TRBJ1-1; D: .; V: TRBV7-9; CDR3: CASSPRAWGEGTEAFF; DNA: TGTGCCAGCAGCCCCCGCGCATGGGGCGAGGGGACTGAAGCTTTCTTT
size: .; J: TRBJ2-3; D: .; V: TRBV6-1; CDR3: CASSILEPHWYF; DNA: TGTGCCAGCAGTATACTAGAGCCCCACTGGTATTTT